A single sample gave rise to the 15 T cell receptor beta chains below, sequenced in a study of blood T cell repertoires in COVID-19. Assay: immunoSEQ multiplex PCR; the TCRdb copy retains only in-frame clones and omits some. The data contain 10,000 to 15,000 clones, 85% to 90% of them singletons. Sequencing input: peripheral blood. Source of these receptors: a woman in her fifties or sixties with active COVID-19.

The rearrangement uses TRBV2 and TRBJ1-1; no clear D. Germline lookup yields CDR1 SNHLY and CDR2 FYNNEI. The CDR3 is 13 residues long. V lost 8 bases and J lost 4, with 14 bases in between. The CDR3: CASAISQVTEAFF. CDR3 bases: TGTGCCAGCGCCATATCCCAGGTCACTGAAGCTTTCTTT. The entire variable domain, with the rest obtained from reference TRBV2 and TRBJ1-1, is as follows: EPEVTQTPSHQVTQMGQEVILRCVPISNHLYFYWYRQILGQKVEFLVSFYNNEISEKSEIFDDQFSVERPDGSNFTLKIRSTKLEDSAMYFCASAISQVTEAFFGQGTRLTVV.

This clone was detected only a few times. The V gene is TRBV5-5, the J gene TRBJ2-5; D possibly corresponds to TRBD1 (6 bases). Germline V gives CDR1 SGHKS, CDR2 YYEKEE (reference sequence). The CDR3 is 15 residues long. V was clipped by 0 bases and J by 0 bases, with 9 bases between them. CDR3 protein: CASSLVWDNQETQYF. The CDR3 DNA follows: TGTGCCAGCAGCTTGGTATGGGACAACCAAGAGACCCAGTACTTC.

This clone is a singleton in its sample. The rearrangement joins TRBV6-6 to TRBJ2-5; D not certain. Germline V gene sequence: CDR1 MNHNY, CDR2 SVGAGI (reference sequence). Deletions cut 2 bases from V and 2 bases from J, with 3 bases between. The CDR3 extends over 12 amino acids. Here the CDR3 reads CASSYQQETQYF. DNA of the CDR3: TGTGCCAGCAGTTACCAACAAGAGACCCAGTACTTC.

The V and J genes are TRBV5-1 and TRBJ1-1; D unresolved. The V gene lost 3 bases and the J gene lost 1 base, with 7 bases spanning the gap. The CDR3 is 13 amino acids. Germline V lookup: CDR1 SGHRS, CDR2 YFSETQ. CDR3 protein: CASSSPGNTEAFF. The CDR3 DNA reads as TGCGCCAGCAGCTCTCCAGGGAACACTGAAGCTTTCTTT. The whole variable domain, remainder taken from reference TRBV5-1 and TRBJ1-1, is KAGVTQTPRYLIKTRGQQVTLSCSPISGHRSVSWYQQTPGQGLQFLFEYFSETQRNKGNFPGRFSGRQFSNSRSEMNVSTLELGDSALYLCASSSPGNTEAFFGQGTRLTVV.

As DNA, the CDR3 is TGTGCCAGCAGTGGCACGCAGAACTACGAGCAGTACTTC. It translates to CASSGTQNYEQYF. The genes are TRBV2 and TRBJ2-7; D is uncertain. V gave up 4 bases and J gave up 3 bases, with 10 bases separating them. The germline CDR1 and CDR2 sequences are SNHLY and FYNNEI. The CDR3 runs 13 residues.

The chain uses TRBV6-5 and TRBJ1-5; tentative D call: TRBD1 (6 bases). V was clipped by 10 bases and J by 2 bases, with 18 bases between them. The CDR3 runs to 15 residues. Germline V lookup: CDR1 MNHEY, CDR2 SVGAGI. This chain's CDR3 is CATRDWGLGNQPQHF. In nucleotides, the CDR3 is TGTGCCACCAGGGATTGGGGGCTGGGCAATCAGCCCCAGCATTTT.

The chain links TRBV6-5 to TRBJ1-1; 7 bases fit TRBD1. There are 13 residues in the CDR3. Germline V gives CDR1 MNHEY, CDR2 SVGAGI. J gave up 4 bases and V 7 bases, and 6 bases lay outside the gene matches. CDR3 protein: CASKGAGGTEAFF. CDR3 in DNA: TGTGCCAGCAAGGGGGCCGGGGGCACTGAAGCTTTCTTT.

The chain has TRBV5-5 and TRBJ2-5; 8 nucleotides match TRBD2. This CDR3 contains 16 residues. V shed 0 bases, J shed 9 bases, and the junction held 13 bases outside the gene matches. Per the germline V gene, CDR1 is SGHKS and CDR2 is YYEKEE (reference sequence). The CDR3 loop is CASSLDGGGASRAQYF. CDR3 bases: TGTGCCAGCAGCTTGGACGGGGGGGGAGCCTCCCGGGCCCAGTACTTC.

This clone was seen just once. The chain employs TRBV27 and TRBJ1-1, with 8 positions matching TRBD1. V lost 0 bases, J lost 1 base, and 4 bases stayed unmatched. This CDR3 contains 16 residues. Germline loops: CDR1 MNHEY, CDR2 SMNVEV (reference sequence). The CDR3 sequence: CASSLSAGGKNTEAFF. In DNA form, the CDR3 reads TGTGCCAGCAGTTTATCGGCAGGGGGCAAGAACACTGAAGCTTTCTTT.

V usage is TRBV4-2 and J usage is TRBJ2-1; 7 nucleotides agree with TRBD2. CDR1 is LGHNA, CDR2 YNFKEQ, per germline. The CDR3 loop spans 15 amino acids. V trimming: 10 bases; J trimming: 6 bases; junction bases outside the gene matches: 15. The CDR3 protein is CANERERDSRNEQFF. The CDR3 DNA reads as TGTGCCAACGAGAGGGAGCGGGATTCTCGCAATGAGCAGTTCTTC.

The chain recombines TRBV27 with TRBJ1-3; tentatively, D is TRBD1 (6 bases). The CDR3 covers 14 residues. Per the germline V gene, CDR1 is MNHEY and CDR2 is SMNVEV (reference sequence). The V and J ends lost 6 bases and 4 bases respectively, with 13 bases between them. The CDR3, as DNA: TGTGCCAGCAGACCCACAGGGCCAGGAAACACCATATATTTT. It encodes CASRPTGPGNTIYF.

This chain connects TRBV28 to TRBJ2-7; 7 positions agree with TRBD1. The V gene end was trimmed by 4 bases and the J gene end by 3 bases; junction bases not matched to a gene: 3. The CDR3 sequence is 13 residues long. Germline V lookup: CDR1 MDHEN, CDR2 SYDVKM. The CDR3 DNA sequence: TGTGCCAGCAGTTCCGACAGGGACTACGAGCAGTACGTC. Its protein product is CASSSDRDYEQYV.

The genes are TRBV5-4 and TRBJ2-3, with 9 bases fitting TRBD2. The germline V gene has CDR1 SGHNT and CDR2 YYREEE (reference sequence). Germline trimming cut 0 bases from V and 5 bases from J; bases unmatched to any gene: 4. This CDR3 has 15 amino acids. In DNA, the CDR3 is TGTGCCAGCAGCTTGGCGGGCGGGAGGGAAGATACGCAGTATTTT. Amino acids: CASSLAGGREDTQYF. The whole variable domain, remainder taken from reference TRBV5-4 and TRBJ2-3, is ETGVTQSPTHLIKTRGQQVTLRCSSQSGHNTVSWYQQALGQGPQFIFQYYREEENGRGNFPPRFSGLQFPNYSSELNVNALELDDSALYLCASSLAGGREDTQYFGPGTRLTVL.

The rearrangement uses TRBV4-1 and TRBJ2-5; tentative D call: TRBD2 (5 bases). Trimming cost V 4 bases and J 5 bases, with 14 bases left between them. Germline loops: CDR1 MGHRA, CDR2 YSYEKL. This CDR3 comprises 14 residues. The chain's CDR3 is CASSLPDGMETQYF. The CDR3 bases are TGCGCCAGCAGCCTTCCTGACGGGATGGAGACCCAGTACTTC.

This clone was seen just once. The V and J genes are TRBV3-1 (or the pseudogene TRBV3-2) and TRBJ2-1; D unclear. V was shortened by 4 bases and J by 3 bases, with 7 bases between the two germline ends. This CDR3 region has 13 residues. Germline V gene lookup returns CDR1 LGHDT and CDR2 YNNKEL (reference sequence). The CDR3 nucleotides read TGTGCCAGCAGCCCCTCCTTCTACAATGAGCAGTTCTTC. This translates into CASSPSFYNEQFF.